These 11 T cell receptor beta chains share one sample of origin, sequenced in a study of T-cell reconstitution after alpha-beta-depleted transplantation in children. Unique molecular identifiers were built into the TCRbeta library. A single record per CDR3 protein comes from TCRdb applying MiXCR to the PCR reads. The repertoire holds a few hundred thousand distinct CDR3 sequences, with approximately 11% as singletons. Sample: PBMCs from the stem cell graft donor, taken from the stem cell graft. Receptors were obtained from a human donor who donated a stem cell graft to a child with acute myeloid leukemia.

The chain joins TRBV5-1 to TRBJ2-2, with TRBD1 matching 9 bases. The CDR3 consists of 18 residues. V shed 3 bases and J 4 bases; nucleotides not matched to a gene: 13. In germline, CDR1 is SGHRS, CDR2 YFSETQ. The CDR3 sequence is CASSSAPTGGAGTGELFF. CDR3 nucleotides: TGCGCCAGCAGCTCGGCCCCCACAGGGGGCGCGGGCACCGGGGAGCTGTTTTTT.

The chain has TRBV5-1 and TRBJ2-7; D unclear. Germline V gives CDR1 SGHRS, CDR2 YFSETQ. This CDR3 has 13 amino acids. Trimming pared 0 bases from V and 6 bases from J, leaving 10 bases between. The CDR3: CASSLGRIGEQYF. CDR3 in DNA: TGCGCCAGCAGCTTGGGGAGAATCGGCGAGCAGTACTTC.

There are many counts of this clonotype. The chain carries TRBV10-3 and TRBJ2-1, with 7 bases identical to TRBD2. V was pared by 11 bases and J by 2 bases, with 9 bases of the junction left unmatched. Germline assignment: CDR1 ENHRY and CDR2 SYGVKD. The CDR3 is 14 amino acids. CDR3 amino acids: CAVDTGGTYNEQFF. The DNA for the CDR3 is TGTGCCGTTGACACGGGGGGTACCTACAATGAGCAGTTCTTC.

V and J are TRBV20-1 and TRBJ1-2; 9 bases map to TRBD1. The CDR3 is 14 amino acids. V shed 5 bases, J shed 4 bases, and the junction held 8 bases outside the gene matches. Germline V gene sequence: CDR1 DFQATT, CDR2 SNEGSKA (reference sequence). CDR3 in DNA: TGCAGTGCTTCAAGACAGGGGGTGTCCTATGGCTACACCTTC. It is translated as CSASRQGVSYGYTF.

The CDR3 protein is CASKGLASEQYV. The CDR3 DNA is TGTGCCAGCAAGGGACTAGCTAGCGAGCAGTACGTC. The rearrangement links TRBV2 to TRBJ2-7; 9 bases match TRBD2. Per germline, CDR1 SNHLY and CDR2 FYNNEI. The V segment lost 7 bases and the J segment 6 bases; nucleotides outside the gene matches: 4. This CDR3 comprises 12 residues.

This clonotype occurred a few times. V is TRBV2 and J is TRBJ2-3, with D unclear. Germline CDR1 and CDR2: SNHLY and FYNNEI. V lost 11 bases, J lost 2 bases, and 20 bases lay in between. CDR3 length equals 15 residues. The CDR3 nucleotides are TGTGCCGGGGTGGGCGGCCGTTCGTACACAGATACGCAGTATTTT. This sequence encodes CAGVGGRSYTDTQYF.

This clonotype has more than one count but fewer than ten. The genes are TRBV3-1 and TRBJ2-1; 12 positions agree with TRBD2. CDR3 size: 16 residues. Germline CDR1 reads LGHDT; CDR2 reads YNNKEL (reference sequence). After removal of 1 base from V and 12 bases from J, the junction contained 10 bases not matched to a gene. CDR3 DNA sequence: TGTGCCAGCAGCCAAGTCGCGACTAGCGGGGGCGTCGGGCAGTTCTTC. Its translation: CASSQVATSGGVGQFF.

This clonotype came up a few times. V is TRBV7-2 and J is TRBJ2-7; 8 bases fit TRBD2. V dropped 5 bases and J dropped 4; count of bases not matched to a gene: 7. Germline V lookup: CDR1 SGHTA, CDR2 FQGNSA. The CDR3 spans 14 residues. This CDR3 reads CASSQLGLGYEQYF. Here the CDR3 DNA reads TGTGCCAGCAGCCAGTTGGGACTAGGGTACGAGCAGTACTTC.

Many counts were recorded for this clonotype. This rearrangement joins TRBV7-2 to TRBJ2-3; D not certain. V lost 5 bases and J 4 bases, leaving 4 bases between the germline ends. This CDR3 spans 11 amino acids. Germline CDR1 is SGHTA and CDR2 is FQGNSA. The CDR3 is CASSTADTQYF. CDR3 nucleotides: TGTGCCAGCAGCACCGCAGATACGCAGTATTTT.

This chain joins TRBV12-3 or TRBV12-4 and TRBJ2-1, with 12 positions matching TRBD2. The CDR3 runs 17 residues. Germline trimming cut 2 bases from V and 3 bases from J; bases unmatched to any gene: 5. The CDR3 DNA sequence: TGTGCCAGCAGTTTATCCCGACTAGCGGGAGACTACAATGAGCAGTTCTTC. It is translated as CASSLSRLAGDYNEQFF.

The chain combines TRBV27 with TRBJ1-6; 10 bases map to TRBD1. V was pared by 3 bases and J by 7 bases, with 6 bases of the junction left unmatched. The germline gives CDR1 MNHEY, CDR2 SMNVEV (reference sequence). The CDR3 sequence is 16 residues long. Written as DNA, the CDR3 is TGTGCCAGCAGTTTTTATGGGACAGGGGTAAATTCACCCCTCCACTTT. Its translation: CASSFYGTGVNSPLHF.